A single sample gave rise to the 5 T cell receptor beta chains below, sequenced in a study of identical twins. TCRdb reprocessed the 5' RACE reads with MiXCR, giving one entry per CDR3 protein. The table shows 1.5 million to 2 million distinct CDR3 sequences, with around 33% occurring only once. Sequencing was performed on cord blood. These receptors were taken from a newborn girl in good health.

J is TRBJ1-5 and V is TRBV5-8, with 7 nucleotides matching TRBD1. Trimming at V came to 1 base and at J to 7 bases, leaving 8 bases not matched to a gene. Germline assignment: CDR1 SGHTS and CDR2 YDEGEE. The CDR3 runs to 15 residues. The CDR3 DNA sequence: TGTGCCAGCAGCTTGCTTGGGACAGAGGGGCAGCCCCAGCATTTT. This translates into CASSLLGTEGQPQHF.

This chain connects TRBV20-1 to TRBJ2-1; possibly TRBD1 or TRBD2 for D (5 bases each). From germline, CDR1 is DFQATT and CDR2 SNEGSKA (reference sequence). CDR3 size: 15 residues. Trimming took 3 bases from V and 6 from J, leaving 18 bases between them. The CDR3 loop is CSARGEWRKINEQFF. CDR3 DNA sequence: TGCAGTGCTAGGGGGGAGTGGAGGAAAATCAATGAGCAGTTCTTC.

Only a few counts were recorded for this clonotype. V gene TRBV12-3 or TRBV12-4 combines with J gene TRBJ2-5, with 7 nucleotides matching TRBD1. J was trimmed by 1 base and V by 6 bases; bases with no gene match: 2. The CDR3 has 13 amino acids. CDR3 region: CASRGQSQETQYF. The CDR3 coding sequence is TGTGCCAGCAGGGGACAGAGCCAAGAGACCCAGTACTTC.

As regards this clonotype: The junction shows a germline mismatch at one end, possibly a read error. The J gene is TRBJ2-7, the V gene TRBV5-1; D remains ambiguous. Germline assignment: CDR1 SGHRS and CDR2 YFSETQ. CDR3 length: 13 residues. The DNA for the CDR3 is TGCGCCAGCAGCTTTATAGGCGAGTTCGAGCGGTACTTC. Residues: CASSFIGEFERYF.

V is TRBV20-1 and J is TRBJ2-1; 14 nucleotides line up with TRBD2. CDR1 is DFQATT, CDR2 SNEGSKA, per germline (reference sequence). This CDR3 has 16 amino acids. Trimming removed 5 bases from V and 5 bases from J; junction bases left unmatched: 8. CDR3 loop: CSAQGLAGVRDNEQFF. The CDR3 DNA reads as TGCAGTGCTCAGGGACTAGCGGGAGTGAGGGACAATGAGCAGTTCTTC.